This TCR beta chain was captured by sequencing in a study of human T cells and chemical hapten exposure. Broader study findings: Counts of TCRs above 1 in 1000 frequency stayed unchanged with DPC sensitization.

The time point: pre-sensitization, week 0. This sample's treatment: therapeutic diphenylcyclopropenone sensitization with weekly scalp DPC. TCRdb redid the calling of the RACE reads with MiXCR, one entry per CDR3 protein. The sample yields around 100,000 distinct CDR3 sequences, about a tenth seen once. In this sample, this clonotype turned up many times. Antigen: not known. Per germline, CDR1 LNHDA and CDR2 SQIVND (reference sequence). The germline V and J ends were trimmed by 3 bases and 8 bases, with 11 bases remaining between them. The CDR3 loop spans 13 amino acids. Specimen: whole blood, collected in connection with sensitization to the hapten diphenylcyclopropenone (DPC). This clonotype was obtained from a woman aged 60-75 years with alopecia areata. Some clones in this sample may be carry-over from other donors' samples. This chain joins TRBV19 and TRBJ2-1; either TRBD1 or TRBD2 may fit D (5 bases each). The CDR3 nucleotides read TGTGCCAGTAGTATGGAACGGGGCTATGAGCAGTTCTTC. Its protein is CASSMERGYEQFF.